A single sample gave rise to the 22 T cell receptor beta chains below, sequenced in a study of blood T cell repertoires in COVID-19. Repertoires were generated with immunoSEQ multiplex PCR, while TCRdb's copy carries only in-frame clones and drops some. The data contain 150,000 to 180,000 clones, roughly four fifths of them singletons. Material: peripheral blood. These receptor sequences come from a woman aged 55-75 years with COVID-19, enrolled during active disease.

This chain connects TRBV9 to TRBJ2-5; 8 nucleotides match TRBD2. Per germline, CDR1 SGDLS and CDR2 YYNGEE. The CDR3 covers 15 residues. V shed 3 bases and J 3 bases; nucleotides not matched to a gene: 7. In nucleotides, the CDR3 is TGTGCCAGCAGCGAGTCGGGACTAGGGGAAGAGACCCAGTACTTC. It codes for CASSESGLGEETQYF.

V and J are TRBV19 and TRBJ2-1; D may be TRBD2 (5 bases). The CDR3 is 15 residues long. Per germline, CDR1 LNHDA and CDR2 SQIVND (reference sequence). Trimming pared 3 bases from V and 1 base from J, leaving 10 bases between. The CDR3 loop is CASSISRTSYNEQFF. CDR3 in DNA: TGTGCCAGTAGTATCTCTAGGACTTCCTACAATGAGCAGTTCTTC.

The chain is built from TRBV29-1 and TRBJ1-1, with TRBD1 identical over 8 bases. Germline lookup yields CDR1 SQVTM and CDR2 ANQGSEA. The CDR3 contains 13 residues. The V gene end was trimmed by 4 bases and the J gene end by 4 bases; junction bases not matched to a gene: 5. CDR3 sequence reads: CSVARGRFTEAFF. The CDR3 nucleotides are TGCAGCGTTGCCAGGGGGCGATTCACTGAAGCTTTCTTT.

J is TRBJ1-1 and V is TRBV9; the D gene is possibly TRBD1 (5 bases). The CDR3 is 16 residues long. V lost 4 bases, J lost 5 bases, and 21 bases lay in between. Germline V CDR1 and CDR2: SGDLS, YYNGEE. The CDR3 nucleotides read TGTGCCAGCAGCCCGCGGGTAGGTCAGGGAGGTACTGAAGCTTTCTTT. Translated: CASSPRVGQGGTEAFF.

The chain uses TRBV28 and TRBJ1-1; a possible D gene is TRBD1 (5 bases). The CDR3 loop spans 13 amino acids. Germline CDR1 reads MDHEN; CDR2 reads SYDVKM. The V end was cut by 7 bases, the J end by 0 bases, with 9 bases between. CDR3 coding DNA: TGTGCCAGCAACAGGCCGGTGAACACTGAAGCTTTCTTT. This gives the protein CASNRPVNTEAFF.

This rearrangement joins TRBV5-1 to TRBJ1-1; D is unresolved. Per the germline V gene, CDR1 is SGHRS and CDR2 is YFSETQ. The CDR3 runs 19 residues. V shed 1 base and J shed 7 bases, with 29 bases lying between them. CDR3 nucleotide sequence: TGCGCCAGCAGCTTGCTCTCCGACGCCGGGGAGGAACGCTTTAATGAAGCTTTCTTT. Translated, it gives CASSLLSDAGEERFNEAFF.

The V call is TRBV5-5, the J call TRBJ1-2, with 8 bases identical to TRBD1. The CDR3 has 13 residues. The junction had 7 bases not matched to a gene; V was cut back by 4 bases and J by 8 bases. Germline CDR1 and CDR2: SGHKS and YYEKEE (reference sequence). CDR3 nucleotides: TGTGCCAGCAGCCAGGACAGGGCGGGGGGCTACACCTTC. Translation gives CASSQDRAGGYTF.

The V and J genes are TRBV7-3 and TRBJ2-3, with 9 bases fitting TRBD2. The CDR3 length is 14 residues. Looked up from germline, CDR1 is SGHTA and CDR2 is FQGTGA. V lost 2 bases and J lost 4; bases outside the gene matches: 1. CDR3 loop: CASSLGGGADTQYF. The CDR3 coding sequence is TGTGCCAGCAGCTTAGGCGGGGGGGCAGATACGCAGTATTTT.

The chain links TRBV5-5 to TRBJ1-5, with TRBD1 as a possible D gene (5 bases). The germline CDR1 and CDR2 sequences are SGHKS and YYEKEE (reference sequence). V was pared by 5 bases and J by 7 bases, with 16 bases between. This CDR3 has 14 residues. The CDR3 DNA follows: TGTGCCAGCAGTTCGGTTGGGGGGGGGCAGCCCCAGCATTTT. Protein product: CASSSVGGGQPQHF. The full variable domain, completed using reference TRBV5-5 and TRBJ1-5, is DAGVTQSPTHLIKTRGQQVTLRCSPISGHKSVSWYQQVLGQGPQFIFQYYEKEERGRGNFPDRFSARQFPNYSSELNVNALLLGDSALYLCASSSVGGGQPQHFGDGTRLSIL.

The rearrangement links TRBV6-5 to TRBJ2-4; D uncertain. The length of the CDR3 is 11 residues. The V end lost 11 bases, the J end lost 7 bases, and 12 bases lay between the germline ends. Germline V lookup: CDR1 MNHEY, CDR2 SVGAGI. This CDR3 is CALSTGNIQYF. CDR3 DNA: TGTGCCCTCAGCACCGGGAACATTCAGTACTTC.

This chain uses TRBV5-1 with TRBJ2-5, with 7 positions matching TRBD2. V gave up 2 bases and J gave up 0 bases; unmatched junction bases: 7. Per the germline V gene, CDR1 is SGHRS and CDR2 is YFSETQ. This CDR3 has 16 residues. The DNA of the CDR3 is TGCGCCAGCAGCTTTCTCCCCGCGGGGGACCAAGAGACCCAGTACTTC. It yields the protein CASSFLPAGDQETQYF.

This clone is a singleton in its sample. The V gene is TRBV27, the J gene TRBJ2-5; tentatively, D is TRBD1 (6 bases). V dropped 3 bases and J dropped 3 bases, with 14 bases sitting between them. Germline V CDR1 and CDR2: MNHEY, SMNVEV (reference sequence). The CDR3 contains 15 residues. The CDR3 sequence: CASSLEGGRKETQYF. Written as DNA, the CDR3 is TGTGCCAGCAGTTTGGAAGGGGGAAGGAAAGAGACCCAGTACTTC.

V and J are TRBV18 and TRBJ1-2; D is unresolved. The CDR3 has 13 residues. The germline V and J ends were trimmed by 3 bases and 2 bases, with 7 bases remaining between them. CDR1 is KGHSH, CDR2 LQKENI, per germline. The CDR3 DNA is TGTGCCAGCTCACCTGCACAGAACTATGGCTACACCTTC. Residues: CASSPAQNYGYTF. The variable domain in full, completed from reference TRBV18 and TRBJ1-2, reads NAGVMQNPRHLVRRRGQEARLRCSPMKGHSHVYWYRQLPEEGLKFMVYLQKENIIDESGMPKERFSAEFPKEGPSILRIQQVVRGDSAAYFCASSPAQNYGYTFGSGTRLTVV.

V and J are TRBV5-1 and TRBJ2-2; D possibly corresponds to TRBD2 (5 bases). Per germline, CDR1 SGHRS and CDR2 YFSETQ. The CDR3 covers 15 residues. V lost 1 base to trimming and J lost 4 bases, with 11 bases between them. The chain's CDR3 is CASSLRRAGTGELFF. CDR3 coding DNA: TGCGCCAGCAGCTTGCGACGGGCGGGCACCGGGGAGCTGTTTTTT.

The genes are TRBV5-6 and TRBJ1-6; D is perhaps TRBD1 (5 bases). The V end was cut by 2 bases, the J end by 8 bases, with 14 bases between. CDR3 size: 15 residues. Germline assignment: CDR1 SGHDT and CDR2 YYEEEE. CDR3 in DNA: TGTGCCAGCAGCTTAGTGCGGGACGGCGATTCACCCCTCCACTTT. Translated, it gives CASSLVRDGDSPLHF.

This clone appeared once. This chain uses TRBV5-1 with TRBJ1-6, with unresolved D. V was clipped by 2 bases and J by 9 bases, with 6 bases between them. Germline V gives CDR1 SGHRS, CDR2 YFSETQ. The CDR3 length is 12 residues. CDR3 in amino acids: CASSLEGSPLHF. As DNA, the CDR3 is TGCGCCAGCAGCTTAGAGGGTTCACCCCTCCACTTT. Drawing the rest from reference TRBV5-1 and TRBJ1-6, the complete variable domain is KAGVTQTPRYLIKTRGQQVTLSCSPISGHRSVSWYQQTPGQGLQFLFEYFSETQRNKGNFPGRFSGRQFSNSRSEMNVSTLELGDSALYLCASSLEGSPLHFGNGTRLTVT.

V gene TRBV5-4 combines with J gene TRBJ1-1; maybe TRBD1 (5 bases). CDR1 is SGHNT, CDR2 YYREEE, per germline (reference sequence). CDR3 length: 14 residues. Trimming cost V 3 bases and J 5 bases, with 14 bases left between them. The CDR3 region is CASSWGGEGTEAFF. DNA of the CDR3: TGTGCCAGCAGCTGGGGCGGGGAAGGGACTGAAGCTTTCTTT.

The gene calls are TRBV7-3 and TRBJ2-7, with D possibly matching TRBD2 (6 bases). CDR3 length: 14 amino acids. The V gene's germline CDR1 is SGHTA and CDR2 FQGTGA. V was clipped by 2 bases and J by 6 bases, with 14 bases between them. The CDR3 DNA reads as TGTGCCAGCAGCTTAGGGATGGTGACTAGCGAGCAGTACTTC. It codes for CASSLGMVTSEQYF.

This chain links TRBV29-1 with TRBJ1-3; no clear D gene. Trimming stripped 6 bases from V and 9 bases from J, with 12 bases between. Germline V gene data show CDR1 as SQVTM and CDR2 as ANQGSEA. The length of the CDR3 is 11 residues. The CDR3 bases are TGCAGCGTAAACGGGGTGGGCACCATATATTTT. Translating it yields CSVNGVGTIYF.

The genes are TRBV19 and TRBJ1-1; D remains ambiguous. The V end was cut by 5 bases, the J end by 0 bases, with 7 bases between. Germline CDR1 LNHDA, CDR2 SQIVND (reference sequence). CDR3 length: 13 amino acids. CDR3 in amino acids: CASSRGLNTEAFF. In DNA, the CDR3 is TGTGCCAGTAGTCGGGGATTGAACACTGAAGCTTTCTTT.

The chain has TRBV18 and TRBJ1-2; weak D call: TRBD1 (5 bases). Looked up from germline, CDR1 is KGHSH and CDR2 is LQKENI. The V and J ends lost 2 bases and 2 bases respectively, with 6 bases between them. This CDR3 has 13 amino acids. CDR3 DNA sequence: TGTGCCAGCTCACCAGCAGGGAACTATGGCTACACCTTC. The encoded protein is CASSPAGNYGYTF.

This clone was observed a handful of times. V is TRBV18 and J is TRBJ2-4; D gene ambiguous. V shed 0 bases and J shed 4 bases, with 4 bases lying between them. The CDR3 consists of 13 residues. CDR1 KGHSH and CDR2 LQKENI come from the germline V gene. CDR3 nucleotides: TGTGCCAGCTCACCACCCGGGAAAAACATTCAGTACTTC. Translating it yields CASSPPGKNIQYF.